The next 30 T cell receptor beta chains were all read from a single sample in a study of cytomegalovirus exposure and HLA in healthy donors. This PCR relied on a set of 60 Vbeta primers and 13 Jbeta primers. Repertoires were generated with immunoSEQ multiplex PCR, while TCRdb's copy carries only in-frame clones and drops some. The data hold 150,000 or so clones, with around 75% observed a single time. The sample comprised PBMCs. The receptors come from a woman under 30 in good health and CMV-seronegative.

The chain combines TRBV4-3 with TRBJ1-5; weak D call: TRBD1 (5 bases). Germline-derived CDR1 and CDR2 are LGHNA and YSLEER. The V and J ends lost 4 bases and 2 bases respectively, with 12 bases between them. The CDR3 has 15 amino acids. The CDR3 loop is CASSLEPTGNQPQHF. CDR3 coding DNA: TGCGCCAGCAGCCTAGAACCGACAGGCAATCAGCCCCAGCATTTT.

The genes are TRBV27 and TRBJ1-5; D gene uncertain. The ends were cut back, 3 bases at V and 7 bases at J, with 7 bases in the middle. The CDR3 totals 12 residues. Germline V gives CDR1 MNHEY, CDR2 SMNVEV (reference sequence). The CDR3 sequence is CASSFTGQPQHF. CDR3 in DNA: TGTGCCAGCAGTTTCACGGGACAGCCCCAGCATTTT.

The rearrangement uses TRBV5-4 and TRBJ2-1, with D maybe TRBD1 (6 bases). This CDR3 spans 15 amino acids. Germline CDR1 is SGHNT and CDR2 is YYREEE (reference sequence). Trimming pared 4 bases from V and 0 bases from J, leaving 11 bases between. Here the CDR3 DNA reads TGTGCCAGCAGCGCCAGGGGAAGCTCCTACAATGAGCAGTTCTTC. It is translated as CASSARGSSYNEQFF.

The rearrangement links TRBV7-2 to TRBJ2-2, with 9 bases identical to TRBD1. The CDR3 is 17 amino acids. The V segment lost 5 bases and the J segment 2 bases; nucleotides outside the gene matches: 9. Germline CDR1 and CDR2: SGHTA and FQGNSA. In DNA form, the CDR3 reads TGTGCCAGCAGCCACCCCCCGGGACAGGGAAACACCGGGGAGCTGTTTTTT. Residues: CASSHPPGQGNTGELFF. Full variable domain (rest looked up from reference TRBV7-2 and TRBJ2-2): GAGVSQSPSNKVTEKGKDVELRCDPISGHTALYWYRQSLGQGLEFLIYFQGNSAPDKSGLPSDRFSAERTGGSVSTLTIQRTQQEDSAVYLCASSHPPGQGNTGELFFGEGSRLTVL.

This chain uses TRBV6-5 with TRBJ2-5; the D gene is possibly TRBD1 (5 bases). The CDR3 totals 11 residues. CDR1 and CDR2 (germline): MNHEY, SVGAGI. The germline V and J ends were trimmed by 6 bases and 3 bases, with 5 bases remaining between them. The CDR3 DNA is TGTGCCAGCAGGACAGAAGAGACCCAGTACTTC. Translated: CASRTEETQYF.

CDR3 residues: CASRQTDTQYF. CDR3 sequence (DNA): TGTGCCAGCAGACAAACAGATACGCAGTATTTT. The chain links TRBV6-5 to TRBJ2-3; D unresolved. Looked up from germline, CDR1 is MNHEY and CDR2 is SVGAGI. The V end was cut by 6 bases, the J end by 3 bases, with 4 bases between. The CDR3 extends over 11 amino acids.

This clone has a single count. This chain connects TRBV10-1 to TRBJ2-5, with D possibly being TRBD2 (5 bases). This CDR3 comprises 13 residues. Per germline, CDR1 WNHNN and CDR2 SYGVQD (reference sequence). V lost 3 bases, J lost 4 bases, and 9 bases lay in between. The CDR3 DNA sequence: TGCGCCAGCAGTGAATCCGGGATAGAGACCCAGTACTTC. Amino acids: CASSESGIETQYF.

The genes are TRBV1 and TRBJ2-3; the DNA was not compared with TRBD2, the D call given in the table. TRBV1 constitutes a pseudogene. The CDR3 has 14 residues. CDR3 DNA sequence: TGCACCAGCAGCCAAGAGGCGAGGGCAGATACGCAGTATTTT. The encoded protein is CTSSQEARADTQYF.

This chain uses TRBV5-5 with TRBJ2-1; tentative D call: TRBD2 (5 bases). Germline CDR1 reads SGHKS; CDR2 reads YYEKEE (reference sequence). Trimming pared 5 bases from V and 5 bases from J, leaving 11 bases between. This CDR3 has 13 residues. CDR3 sequence: CASRLVIDNEQFF. In DNA, the CDR3 is TGTGCCAGCAGACTAGTGATAGACAATGAGCAGTTCTTC.

This clone has a single count. This sequence joins TRBV14 and TRBJ2-7, with D maybe TRBD1 (5 bases). Germline V gene lookup returns CDR1 SGHDN and CDR2 FVKESK. The CDR3 runs to 12 residues. V was clipped by 8 bases and J by 3 bases, with 11 bases between them. DNA for the CDR3: TGTGCCAGCTCACGACAGCTCTACGAGCAGTACTTC. Amino acid sequence: CASSRQLYEQYF.

CDR3 DNA sequence: TGTGCCAGCAGCCATATATTACCACAGGGGTTCTATGGCTACACCTTC. Translating gives CASSHILPQGFYGYTF. The chain has TRBV5-6 and TRBJ1-2; 7 bases match TRBD1. This CDR3 spans 16 amino acids. Germline loops: CDR1 SGHDT, CDR2 YYEEEE. J lost 4 bases, V lost 4 bases, and 13 bases had no gene match.

The chain links TRBV10-1 to TRBJ2-6; D is undetermined. Germline V gene lookup returns CDR1 WNHNN and CDR2 SYGVQD (reference sequence). V was pared by 2 bases and J by 0 bases, with 14 bases between. The CDR3 consists of 18 residues. CDR3 amino acids: CASSEPPGESSGANVLTF. The CDR3 region has the DNA TGCGCCAGCAGTGAGCCGCCAGGCGAAAGCTCTGGGGCCAACGTCCTGACTTTC.

This clone was observed a single time. The rearrangement uses TRBV4-1 and TRBJ1-2, with TRBD1 matching over 7 bases. The CDR3 length is 14 residues. V trimming: 4 bases; J trimming: 4 bases; junction bases outside the gene matches: 6. CDR1 is MGHRA, CDR2 YSYEKL, per germline. In DNA form, the CDR3 reads TGCGCCAGCAGCCGGCCCGGGACAGCCTATGGCTACACCTTC. Amino acids: CASSRPGTAYGYTF.

As regards this clone: An end of the junction differs from the germline gene, which may be a read error. V gene TRBV6-1 combines with J gene TRBJ2-1; D possibly corresponds to TRBD2 (7 bases). The CDR3 covers 17 residues. Germline V gene sequence: CDR1 MNHNS, CDR2 SASEGT. This CDR3 reads CASSEGGGGTFYNEQFF. The CDR3 DNA follows: TGTGCCAGCAGCGAAGGGGGGGGCGGTACTTTCTACAATGAGCAGTTCTTC.

The chain joins TRBV7-2 to TRBJ2-1, with 10 positions matching TRBD2. This CDR3 has 16 amino acids. The junction had 7 bases not matched to a gene; V was cut back by 2 bases and J by 6 bases. Germline V gene data show CDR1 as SGHTA and CDR2 as FQGNSA. The CDR3 DNA is TGTGCCAGCAGCTTAATCGTACTAGCGGGATCCAATGAGCAGTTCTTC. This encodes CASSLIVLAGSNEQFF. Based on the CDR3 plus reference TRBV7-2 and TRBJ2-1, the full variable domain is GAGVSQSPSNKVTEKGKDVELRCDPISGHTALYWYRQSLGQGLEFLIYFQGNSAPDKSGLPSDRFSAERTGGSVSTLTIQRTQQEDSAVYLCASSLIVLAGSNEQFFGPGTRLTVL.

The rearrangement links TRBV2 to TRBJ1-4, with 8 bases that match TRBD1. CDR1 and CDR2 from the germline V gene are SNHLY and FYNNEI. V was pared by 7 bases and J by 7 bases, with 14 bases of the junction left unmatched. The CDR3 is made up of 16 amino acids. The CDR3 sequence: CASIQDRAETGEKLFF. The CDR3 DNA is TGTGCCAGCATCCAGGACAGGGCCGAAACGGGTGAAAAACTGTTTTTT.

J is TRBJ2-3 and V is TRBV7-3; D is uncertain. Trimming shortened V by 5 bases and J by 1 base, and 7 bases separated the two germline ends. CDR1 and CDR2 (germline): SGHTA, FQGTGA. The CDR3 length is 13 residues. The CDR3 nucleotides read TGTGCCAGCAGCCCGAGCGGCACAGATACGCAGTATTTT. Its translation: CASSPSGTDTQYF. Variable domain in full (rest from reference TRBV7-3 and TRBJ2-3): GAGVSQTPSNKVTEKGKYVELRCDPISGHTALYWYRQSLGQGPEFLIYFQGTGAADDSGLPNDRFFAVRPEGSVSTLKIQRTERGDSAVYLCASSPSGTDTQYFGPGTRLTVL.

This clone was observed a few times. The sample has other DNA sequences that encode this CDR3 too. The V call is TRBV11-2, the J call TRBJ2-1, with 11 positions matching TRBD2. In germline, CDR1 is SGHAT, CDR2 FQNNGV. This CDR3 comprises 15 residues. Trimming at V came to 7 bases and at J to 4 bases, leaving 6 bases not matched to a gene. This chain's CDR3 is CASNPRLAGYNEQFF. CDR3 bases: TGTGCCAGCAACCCACGACTAGCGGGGTACAATGAGCAGTTCTTC.

The chain is built from TRBV2 and TRBJ1-6; a weak D match, TRBD1 (5 bases). This CDR3 spans 15 amino acids. Germline V gives CDR1 SNHLY, CDR2 FYNNEI. V shed 2 bases and J shed 15 bases, with 20 bases lying between them. CDR3 DNA sequence: TGTGCCAGCAGTGAAATGGGACTCGCCCAGGAGGGCCTCCACTTT. This codes for CASSEMGLAQEGLHF. The full variable domain, its missing parts supplied by reference TRBV2 and TRBJ1-6, is EPEVTQTPSHQVTQMGQEVILRCVPISNHLYFYWYRQILGQKVEFLVSFYNNEISEKSEIFDDQFSVERPDGSNFTLKIRSTKLEDSAMYFCASSEMGLAQEGLHFGNGTRLTVT.

Comment on this clone: One end of the junction is discordant with germline, which a read error may explain. The J gene is TRBJ2-5, the V gene TRBV9; 7 bases map to TRBD2. Germline CDR1 is SGDLS and CDR2 is YYNGEE. This CDR3 comprises 17 residues. For the CDR3, the DNA is TGTGCCGGCAGCGCGAGGGCGGGCAGCGGGATCCAAGAGACCCAGTACTTC. This encodes CAGSARAGSGIQETQYF.

V usage is TRBV4-2 and J usage is TRBJ1-1; 9 bases agree with TRBD1. Trimming took 0 bases from V and 6 from J; bases not matched to a gene: 5. The length of the CDR3 is 15 residues. Germline lookup yields CDR1 LGHNA and CDR2 YNFKEQ. The DNA for the CDR3 is TGTGCCAGCAGCCAAGATGGGACAGGGACTGCTGAAGCTTTCTTT. This translates into CASSQDGTGTAEAFF.

The rearrangement joins TRBV4-2 to TRBJ2-7, with D tentatively TRBD2 (7 bases). The germline gives CDR1 LGHNA, CDR2 YNFKEQ. The CDR3 has 17 amino acids. Trimming took 0 bases from V and 0 from J, leaving 15 bases between them. Here the CDR3 reads CASSQDRGGDGSYEQYF. CDR3 nucleotide sequence: TGTGCCAGCAGCCAAGATAGGGGGGGGGACGGCTCCTACGAGCAGTACTTC.

About this clone itself: Germline and junction disagree at one end, which may indicate a read error. Other DNA sequences in the sample encode the same CDR3. The V and J genes are TRBV5-1 and TRBJ2-1; 11 positions match TRBD1. The CDR3 sequence is 14 residues long. Germline assignment: CDR1 SGHRS and CDR2 YFSETQ. The CDR3 here is CASSSGQGENEQFF. The CDR3 region has the DNA TGCGCCAGCAGCTCGGGACAGGGGGAGAATGAACAGTTCTTC.

The chain joins TRBV28 to TRBJ2-2; TRBD2 agrees at 11 bases. The CDR3 covers 16 residues. Germline V CDR1 and CDR2: MDHEN, SYDVKM. Losses at the gene ends were 8 bases for V and 7 bases for J; bases not matched to a gene: 12. The CDR3, as DNA: TGTGCCAGCGGACTGACTAGCGGGGCCCCACTCGGGGAGCTGTTTTTT. Translated, it gives CASGLTSGAPLGELFF.

This clone showed up just a few times. The chain is built from TRBV4-2 and TRBJ2-1, with 10 bases identical to TRBD1. Germline-derived CDR1 and CDR2 are LGHNA and YNFKEQ. The CDR3 runs to 15 residues. Trimming removed 6 bases from V and 4 bases from J; junction bases left unmatched: 6. The CDR3 is CASRAGTGVYNEQFF. CDR3 nucleotide sequence: TGTGCCAGCAGGGCCGGGACAGGGGTTTACAATGAGCAGTTCTTC.

The chain couples TRBV6-6 to TRBJ1-6, with TRBD1 as a possible D gene (5 bases). The germline V gene encodes CDR1 MNHNY and CDR2 SVGAGI (reference sequence). V was cut by 0 bases and J by 6 bases, with 9 bases left in between. This CDR3 region has 15 residues. CDR3 protein: CASSYSTGLNSPLHF. The CDR3 DNA reads TGTGCCAGCAGTTACTCTACAGGTCTTAATTCACCCCTCCACTTT.

This clone is a singleton in its sample. The V and J genes are TRBV20-1 and TRBJ2-7; D is undetermined. The CDR3 covers 11 residues. Trimming pared 1 base from V and 4 bases from J, leaving 5 bases between. Germline values: CDR1 DFQATT, CDR2 SNEGSKA (reference sequence). CDR3 bases: TGCAGTGCTAGAGGAGGATACGAGCAGTACTTC. This codes for CSARGGYEQYF.

The V gene is TRBV5-1, the J gene TRBJ2-3; TRBD2 agrees at 10 bases. V dropped 0 bases and J dropped 4; count of bases not matched to a gene: 2. The CDR3 has 15 amino acids. Germline V CDR1 and CDR2: SGHRS, YFSETQ. The CDR3 nucleotides read TGCGCCAGCAGCTTGGTAGCGGGGGGTGCAGATACGCAGTATTTT. This sequence encodes CASSLVAGGADTQYF.

There are a few counts of this clone. At the DNA level, this CDR3 is encoded by other sequences in the same sample as well. V gene TRBV6-6 combines with J gene TRBJ2-2, with 14 bases identical to TRBD2. In germline, CDR1 is MNHNY, CDR2 SVGAGI (reference sequence). Trimming took 8 bases from V and 11 from J; bases not matched to a gene: 10. CDR3 length: 15 residues. Here the CDR3 DNA reads TGTGCCAGCGGGACTAGCGGGAGTTCAGTAGGAGAGCTGTTTTTT. Translating it yields CASGTSGSSVGELFF.

In this sample, this clone turned up a few times. This sequence joins TRBV2 and TRBJ2-7; D is unclear. With 6 bases removed from V and 1 base from J, the gap between germline ends came to 13 bases. Looked up from germline, CDR1 is SNHLY and CDR2 is FYNNEI. The CDR3 spans 14 residues. CDR3 amino acids: CASSGSRHSYEQYV. CDR3 bases: TGTGCCAGCAGCGGATCGAGGCATTCCTACGAGCAGTACGTC.